These T cell receptor beta chains were read from a single sample in a study of T cell responses to AZD1222 COVID-19 vaccine. Assay: immunoSEQ multiplex PCR; the TCRdb copy retains only in-frame clones and omits some. The data show roughly 100,000 clones, over 90% seen once. This sample comprised peripheral blood, obtained on day 0 of AZD1222 vaccination. The source of these receptors is an adult in good health. Both conserved end residues are part of each CDR3. The D gene is left open where the match is weak. Clone size is stated in some rows and not others, as once, few, many or a class when expanded.

J gene,clone size,D gene,V gene,CDR3 protein,CDR3 DNA
TRBJ2-1,NA,TRBD2,TRBV2,CASSASGEQFF,TGTGCCAGCAGTGCTAGCGGTGAGCAGTTCTTC
TRBJ2-1,NA,NA,TRBV7-9,CASSSQMGGINEQFF,TGTGCCAGCAGCAGCCAAATGGGGGGAATCAATGAGCAGTTCTTC
TRBJ2-7,once,TRBD2,TRBV11-3,CASSLDPIAGGLSYEQYF,TGTGCCAGCAGCTTAGATCCTATAGCGGGAGGCCTCTCCTACGAGCAGTACTTC
TRBJ2-7,NA,TRBD1,TRBV19,CASSREVTGGRYEQYF,TGTGCCAGTAGTCGGGAGGTGACAGGGGGCCGCTACGAGCAGTACTTC
TRBJ2-3,NA,NA,TRBV9,CASSAGDFSDTQYF,TGTGCCAGCAGCGCCGGGGACTTCTCCGATACGCAGTATTTT
TRBJ2-2,once,NA,TRBV27,CASTLKGGRRGGELFF,TGTGCCAGCACCCTAAAAGGAGGGAGACGTGGTGGGGAGCTGTTTTTT
TRBJ1-1,NA,NA,TRBV18,CASSPRDGEAFF,TGTGCCAGCTCACCAAGGGACGGGGAAGCTTTCTTT
TRBJ1-1,once,NA,TRBV2,CASSTGWNTEAFF,TGTGCCAGCAGTACAGGGTGGAACACTGAAGCTTTCTTT
TRBJ1-2,NA,NA,TRBV6-5,CASSFQGGSHGYTF,TGTGCCAGCAGTTTCCAGGGCGGGTCTCATGGCTACACCTTC
TRBJ2-3,once,NA,TRBV5-1,CASIGNPESNTQYF,TGCGCCAGCATTGGGAACCCGGAATCGAATACGCAGTATTTT
TRBJ2-5,few,TRBD2,TRBV19,CASSIARGRGETQYF,TGTGCCAGTAGTATAGCCCGAGGGAGGGGAGAGACCCAGTACTTC
TRBJ2-5,NA,TRBD2,TRBV2,CASRGVVRETQYF,TGTGCCAGCCGGGGGGTAGTGAGGGAGACCCAGTACTTC
TRBJ1-1,NA,TRBD1,TRBV9,CASSVQGDIMGEAFF,TGTGCCAGCAGCGTACAGGGGGATATCATGGGTGAAGCTTTCTTT
TRBJ1-6,NA,NA,TRBV7-9,CASSLSGNNSPLHF,TGTGCCAGCAGCTTGTCGGGGAATAATTCACCCCTCCACTTT
TRBJ2-3,NA,TRBD1,TRBV10-3,CAIRGQSTDTQYF,TGTGCCATCAGGGGACAGAGTACAGATACGCAGTATTTT
TRBJ1-5,NA,TRBD1,TRBV27,CASSSADRVGQPQHF,TGTGCCAGCAGTTCCGCTGACAGGGTGGGTCAGCCCCAGCATTTT
TRBJ2-1,NA,NA,TRBV19,CASSRRPFNEQFF,TGTGCCAGTAGTAGGAGGCCGTTCAATGAGCAGTTCTTC
TRBJ1-1,NA,NA,TRBV10-3,CATWDENTEAFF,TGTGCCACCTGGGACGAGAACACTGAAGCTTTCTTT
TRBJ1-5,NA,NA,TRBV19,CASSPYPGHLIYSNQPQHF,TGTGCCAGTAGTCCTTATCCGGGACACTTGATCTATAGCAATCAGCCCCAGCATTTT
TRBJ2-5,NA,NA,TRBV20-1,CSASRRPGRGRETQYF,TGCAGTGCTAGTAGAAGACCGGGACGAGGGAGGGAGACCCAGTACTTC
TRBJ2-3,NA,TRBD2,TRBV7-2,CASSTQGLAGRGVTQYF,TGTGCCAGCAGCACCCAGGGACTAGCGGGGCGGGGGGTGACGCAGTATTTT
TRBJ1-2,few,TRBD1,TRBV12-3/TRBV12-4,CASTSLTGLGYTF,TGTGCCAGCACCTCTTTGACAGGGCTCGGCTACACCTTC
TRBJ1-6,NA,NA,TRBV27,CASRPLGNSPLHF,TGTGCCAGCAGGCCACTCGGGAATTCACCCCTCCACTTT
TRBJ2-5,NA,NA,TRBV7-9,CASSTRGETQYF,TGTGCCAGCAGTACCCGAGGGGAGACCCAGTACTTC
TRBJ1-1,NA,NA,TRBV4-3,CASSQSKMSGAEAFF,TGCGCCAGCAGCCAATCCAAAATGTCCGGGGCTGAAGCTTTCTTT
TRBJ1-2,NA,NA,TRBV24-1,CATSGETQGRGGYTF,TGTGCCACCAGTGGGGAGACGCAGGGAAGAGGTGGCTACACCTTC
TRBJ1-5,NA,NA,TRBV19,CASSPGPLGAQHF,TGTGCCAGCTCCCCCGGGCCACTCGGGGCCCAGCATTTT
TRBJ2-6,NA,NA,TRBV9,CASRPPGANVLTF,TGTGCCAGCAGACCACCGGGGGCCAACGTCCTGACTTTC
TRBJ1-5,NA,NA,TRBV4-3,CASSQETGPDQPQHF,TGCGCCAGCAGCCAGGAAACAGGGCCAGATCAGCCCCAGCATTTT
TRBJ2-2,NA,NA,TRBV9,CASSPASPDLTGELFF,TGTGCCAGCAGCCCAGCGAGTCCTGACCTCACCGGGGAGCTGTTTTTT
TRBJ1-5,NA,NA,TRBV4-2,CASGVVGTSNQPQHF,TGTGCCAGCGGCGTCGTGGGGACTAGCAATCAGCCCCAGCATTTT
TRBJ1-1,NA,NA,TRBV2,CASTREVTEAFF,TGTGCCAGCACCAGGGAGGTGACTGAAGCTTTCTTT
TRBJ1-2,NA,NA,TRBV5-5,CASQLTGIASGYTF,TGTGCCAGCCAACTCACAGGTATTGCGTCCGGCTACACCTTC
TRBJ1-5,NA,NA,TRBV12-3/TRBV12-4,CASRSNSNQPQHF,TGTGCCAGCAGGAGCAATAGCAATCAGCCCCAGCATTTT
TRBJ1-2,NA,NA,TRBV10-3,CAISETRDTSGYTF,TGTGCCATCAGTGAGACCCGGGACACTTCTGGCTACACCTTC
TRBJ1-1,NA,NA,TRBV7-9,CASSLDGENTEAFF,TGTGCCAGCAGCTTAGATGGTGAGAACACTGAAGCTTTCTTT
TRBJ2-1,NA,NA,TRBV6-2/TRBV6-3,CASSRLRRSNEQFF,TGTGCCAGCAGCCGACTACGCCGGAGCAATGAGCAGTTCTTC
TRBJ1-1,NA,NA,TRBV11-3,CASSFGENTEAFF,TGTGCCAGCAGCTTTGGGGAGAACACTGAAGCTTTCTTT
TRBJ2-7,NA,NA,TRBV18,CASSQFSAGSLGDEQYF,TGTGCCAGCTCACAGTTTTCGGCCGGGAGCCTTGGGGACGAGCAGTACTTC
TRBJ1-2,NA,NA,TRBV7-3,CASSPRHVPPYGYTF,TGTGCCAGCAGCCCCCGACACGTCCCCCCCTATGGCTACACCTTC
TRBJ2-3,NA,NA,TRBV6-5,CASSYSPDTDTQYF,TGTGCCAGCAGTTACTCTCCAGATACAGATACGCAGTATTTT
TRBJ1-1,few,NA,TRBV5-4,CASMHIPDTEAFF,TGTGCCAGCATGCACATACCTGACACTGAAGCTTTCTTT
TRBJ1-3,NA,NA,TRBV25-1,CASSDLGLASGNTIYF,TGTGCCAGCAGTGATCTTGGACTCGCGTCTGGAAACACCATATATTTT
TRBJ1-2,NA,NA,TRBV5-4,CASSRGYLDYGYTF,TGTGCCAGCAGCAGGGGCTATCTGGACTATGGCTACACCTTC
TRBJ2-1,NA,TRBD2,TRBV19,CASSPLAGGRQGEQFF,TGTGCCAGTAGTCCACTAGCGGGAGGGCGCCAAGGGGAGCAGTTCTTC
TRBJ1-5,NA,NA,TRBV6-5,CASVTDGNQPQHF,TGTGCCAGCGTTACGGACGGCAATCAGCCCCAGCATTTT
TRBJ2-1,NA,TRBD2,TRBV5-1,CASSSSPTSGYDEQFF,TGCGCCAGCAGCTCGTCACCAACTAGCGGGTACGATGAGCAGTTCTTC
TRBJ2-7,NA,NA,TRBV5-5,CASSVSPGLNWDEQYF,TGTGCCAGCAGCGTGTCCCCGGGACTTAACTGGGACGAGCAGTACTTC
TRBJ1-1,NA,TRBD1,TRBV7-3,CASSSQGGTEAFF,TGTGCCAGCAGCTCCCAGGGGGGTACTGAAGCTTTCTTT
TRBJ1-1,NA,NA,TRBV7-9,CASSPGGTGRGAEAFF,TGTGCCAGCAGCCCTGGGGGAACAGGGAGAGGCGCTGAAGCTTTCTTT
TRBJ2-1,NA,TRBD2,TRBV5-4,CASRGAASGTYNEQFF,TGTGCCAGCAGGGGGGCGGCTAGCGGGACTTACAATGAGCAGTTCTTC
TRBJ1-2,NA,NA,TRBV6-5,CASSSYRDNYGYTF,TGTGCCAGCAGTTCCTACCGGGACAACTATGGCTACACCTTC
TRBJ2-7,NA,NA,TRBV28,CASSRNTPSGQYF,TGTGCCAGCAGCCGAAACACCCCGAGTGGGCAGTACTTC
TRBJ1-6,NA,NA,TRBV12-3/TRBV12-4,CASSLTTYSPLHF,TGTGCCAGCAGTTTAACCACCTATTCACCCCTCCACTTT
TRBJ2-5,NA,NA,TRBV2,CASSETAQYF,TGTGCCAGCAGTGAAACGGCCCAGTACTTC